Listed below are T cell receptor beta chains from one sample, sequenced in a study of chemoradiotherapy in HPV16-positive cancers. Assay: immunoSEQ multiplex PCR; the TCRdb copy retains only in-frame clones and omits some. This table holds roughly 40,000 clones, under 80% found once. The sample consisted of blood, taken from a patient who underwent chemoradiotherapy. These receptor sequences come from a human donor with HPV-associated anogenital cancer. Each CDR3 is given with its conserved first and last residue. Each record gives: clone size, J gene, D gene, CDR3 length, V gene, CDR3 protein, CDR3 DNA. A D gene is named only where the DNA matches it firmly. Clone size, where shown, is once, few, many, or a class for clones that have expanded.

NA | TRBJ1-4 | TRBD1 | 16 | TRBV5-1 | CASSELGTGWGEKLFF | TGCGCCAGCAGCGAATTAGGGACAGGGTGGGGAGAAAAACTGTTTTTT
NA | TRBJ1-5 | TRBD1 | 15 | TRBV6-6 | CASSSRGQSNQPQHF | TGTGCCAGCAGTTCCAGGGGGCAAAGCAATCAGCCCCAGCATTTT
medium-sized | TRBJ2-2 | TRBD1 | 13 | TRBV10-2 | CASTTGQTGELFF | TGCGCCAGCACGACAGGGCAAACCGGGGAGCTGTTTTTT
NA | TRBJ2-2 | TRBD2 | 16 | TRBV7-6 | CASSPSGGGTTGELFF | TGTGCCAGCAGCCCCTCTGGCGGGGGGACCACCGGGGAGCTGTTTTTT
few | TRBJ1-1 | NA | 13 | TRBV2 | CASCEQGGPEAFF | TGTGCCAGCTGTGAACAGGGCGGACCTGAAGCTTTCTTT
NA | TRBJ2-5 | NA | 12 | TRBV29-1 | CSVEGQEETQYF | TGCAGCGTTGAAGGGCAGGAAGAGACCCAGTACTTC
NA | TRBJ1-2 | NA | 14 | TRBV7-2 | CASSPLSVGMGYTF | TGTGCCAGCAGCCCATTGTCTGTCGGGATGGGCTACACCTTC
NA | TRBJ2-3 | TRBD1 | 14 | TRBV10-1 | CASRMGTAYDTQYF | TGCGCCAGCAGGATGGGGACAGCATACGATACGCAGTATTTT
NA | TRBJ2-3 | TRBD1 | 14 | TRBV30 | CAWRPGQGAYTQYF | TGTGCCTGGAGGCCGGGACAGGGGGCTTATACGCAGTATTTT
NA | TRBJ1-2 | NA | 13 | TRBV30 | CAWTRTTNYGYTF | TGTGCCTGGACCCGGACAACTAACTATGGCTACACCTTC
NA | TRBJ1-5 | TRBD1 | 13 | TRBV6-1 | CASRLGQDQPQHF | TGTGCCAGCAGACTTGGACAGGATCAGCCCCAGCATTTT
NA | TRBJ2-3 | TRBD2 | 16 | TRBV9 | CASSYTSGEFTDTQYF | TGTGCCAGCAGCTATACTAGCGGGGAGTTCACAGATACGCAGTATTTT
NA | TRBJ1-2 | NA | 13 | TRBV5-1 | CASNSVPGTRYTF | TGCGCCAGCAACTCGGTGCCGGGAACGCGCTACACCTTC
NA | TRBJ2-3 | NA | 13 | TRBV11-2 | CASSLQGQGTQYF | TGTGCCAGCAGCTTACAAGGGCAGGGTACGCAGTATTTT
NA | TRBJ2-5 | NA | 13 | TRBV2 | CASSWWAQETQYF | TGTGCCAGCAGTTGGTGGGCTCAAGAGACCCAGTACTTC
NA | TRBJ1-5 | NA | 13 | TRBV7-3 | CASSLNGVQPQHF | TGTGCCAGCAGCTTAAACGGGGTTCAGCCCCAGCATTTT
NA | TRBJ1-2 | NA | 12 | TRBV7-9 | CASSSGGSDYTF | TGTGCCAGCAGCTCTGGAGGCTCTGACTACACCTTC
NA | TRBJ2-7 | NA | 14 | TRBV19 | CASSESGLRTEQYF | TGTGCCAGTAGCGAATCGGGACTCCGGACCGAGCAGTACTTC
NA | TRBJ2-1 | TRBD2 | 14 | TRBV11-3 | CASSLGAGGNEQFF | TGTGCCAGCAGCTTAGGGGCGGGGGGTAATGAGCAGTTCTTC
NA | TRBJ1-4 | TRBD1 | 15 | TRBV5-5 | CASSLGQVTNEKLFF | TGTGCCAGCAGCTTAGGACAGGTTACTAATGAAAAACTGTTTTTT
NA | TRBJ2-7 | NA | 15 | TRBV4-1 | CASSQGPSVAYEQYF | TGCGCCAGCAGCCAAGGGCCCAGCGTTGCCTACGAGCAGTACTTC
NA | TRBJ1-3 | NA | 15 | TRBV6-1 | CASSEWSNSGNTIYF | TGTGCCAGCAGTGAATGGTCAAACTCTGGAAACACCATATATTTT
NA | TRBJ2-2 | NA | 21 | TRBV14 | CASSHLFHSFGSTRNTGELFF | TGTGCCAGCAGCCATCTTTTTCATTCCTTTGGCAGCACACGGAACACCGGGGAGCTGTTTTTT
NA | TRBJ1-5 | NA | 11 | TRBV20-1 | CSARGGQPQHF | TGCAGTGCTAGAGGGGGTCAGCCCCAGCATTTT
NA | TRBJ1-4 | NA | 15 | TRBV2 | CASRTRDGGGEKLFF | TGTGCCAGCAGGACCCGGGACGGCGGCGGAGAAAAACTGTTTTTT
NA | TRBJ2-2 | NA | 13 | TRBV7-2 | CASSPSLTGELFF | TGTGCCAGCAGCCCCTCCCTAACCGGGGAGCTGTTTTTT
NA | TRBJ1-1 | NA | 13 | TRBV11-2 | CASSSRSNTEAFF | TGTGCCAGCAGCTCTCGATCGAACACTGAAGCTTTCTTT
NA | TRBJ2-1 | NA | 11 | TRBV30 | CAWSVASEQFF | TGTGCCTGGAGTGTGGCCTCTGAGCAGTTCTTC
NA | TRBJ2-3 | NA | 14 | TRBV5-1 | CASSLGEITDTQYF | TGCGCCAGCAGCTTGGGCGAGATCACAGATACGCAGTATTTT
NA | TRBJ1-4 | NA | 15 | TRBV5-6 | CASRAYRTTNEKLFF | TGTGCCAGCAGGGCATACAGGACAACTAATGAAAAACTGTTTTTT
few | TRBJ1-2 | NA | 16 | TRBV5-1 | CASSLEGIVGLSGYTF | TGCGCCAGCAGCCTGGAGGGAATTGTAGGGCTATCTGGCTACACCTTC
NA | TRBJ1-5 | NA | 19 | TRBV7-2 | CASSSDPRDASYSNQPQHF | TGTGCCAGCAGCTCAGATCCGCGGGACGCCTCTTATAGCAATCAGCCCCAGCATTTT
NA | TRBJ1-2 | TRBD1 | 14 | TRBV6-1 | CASTPGQGNYGYTF | TGTGCCAGCACCCCTGGACAGGGGAACTATGGCTACACCTTC
NA | TRBJ1-5 | NA | 14 | TRBV28 | CASSLWDGNQPQHF | TGTGCCAGCAGTTTGTGGGATGGCAATCAGCCCCAGCATTTT
NA | TRBJ2-7 | NA | 13 | TRBV7-9 | CASSLNLRAEQYF | TGTGCCAGCAGCTTAAATCTCCGGGCCGAGCAGTACTTC
NA | TRBJ1-2 | TRBD1 | 15 | TRBV7-9 | CASWRQGRRPYGYTF | TGTGCCAGCTGGAGACAGGGACGGAGACCCTATGGCTACACCTTC
NA | TRBJ1-2 | NA | 18 | TRBV4-3 | CASSQELLASPTNYGYTF | TGCGCCAGCAGCCAAGAACTCCTTGCGAGCCCCACTAACTATGGCTACACCTTC
NA | TRBJ2-1 | TRBD2 | 19 | TRBV11-3 | CASSLGWVDGSGDYNEQFF | TGTGCCAGCAGCTTAGGATGGGTCGATGGTAGCGGGGACTACAATGAGCAGTTCTTC
NA | TRBJ2-1 | TRBD1 | 17 | TRBV7-9 | CASSFGVGTVRYNEQFF | TGTGCCAGCAGCTTTGGTGTCGGGACAGTGCGCTACAATGAGCAGTTCTTC
once | TRBJ2-5 | TRBD2 | 16 | TRBV7-9 | CASSSGASGGAETQYF | TGTGCCAGCAGCTCCGGCGCTAGCGGGGGGGCTGAGACCCAGTACTTC
NA | TRBJ1-2 | TRBD1 | 13 | TRBV19 | CASSDRGSRGYTF | TGTGCCAGTAGTGACAGGGGGAGTCGCGGCTACACCTTC
NA | TRBJ1-5 | NA | 12 | TRBV6-5 | CASSYSGQPQHF | TGTGCCAGCAGTTACTCCGGTCAGCCCCAGCATTTT
NA | TRBJ1-2 | NA | 14 | TRBV19 | CASSIWEGDYGYTF | TGTGCCAGTAGTATCTGGGAGGGGGACTATGGCTACACCTTC
NA | TRBJ1-2 | NA | 13 | TRBV6-5 | CATIQGSNYGYTF | TGTGCCACCATCCAGGGTTCCAACTATGGCTACACCTTC
NA | TRBJ2-3 | NA | 14 | TRBV14 | CASSPMIPPGRQYF | TGTGCCAGCAGCCCTATGATCCCCCCGGGGAGGCAGTATTTT
NA | TRBJ2-7 | TRBD1 | 20 | TRBV15 | CATSEQGRGQGALGSYEQYF | TGTGCCACCAGCGAACAAGGGCGGGGACAGGGGGCTTTAGGATCCTACGAGCAGTACTTC
NA | TRBJ2-2 | TRBD1 | 16 | TRBV5-1 | CASRERTGMNTGELFF | TGCGCCAGCAGGGAACGGACAGGGATGAACACCGGGGAGCTGTTTTTT
NA | TRBJ2-3 | TRBD1 | 16 | TRBV9 | CASSGDRDRVVDTQYF | TGTGCCAGCAGCGGAGACCGGGACAGGGTAGTAGATACGCAGTATTTT
NA | TRBJ2-3 | TRBD1 | 14 | TRBV25-1 | CASSDRDRGVTQYF | TGTGCCAGCAGTGACCGGGACAGGGGGGTTACGCAGTATTTT
NA | TRBJ1-3 | TRBD1 | 17 | TRBV5-1 | CASSLDSGQNSGNTIYF | TGCGCCAGCAGCTTGGATTCGGGACAGAACTCTGGAAACACCATATATTTT
NA | TRBJ1-6 | NA | 12 | TRBV7-2 | CASSLSGSPLHF | TGTGCCAGCAGCCTCTCCGGTTCACCCCTCCACTTT
NA | TRBJ1-1 | NA | 14 | TRBV5-4 | CASSLAVGISEAFF | TGTGCCAGCAGCTTGGCCGTCGGGATTTCTGAAGCTTTCTTT